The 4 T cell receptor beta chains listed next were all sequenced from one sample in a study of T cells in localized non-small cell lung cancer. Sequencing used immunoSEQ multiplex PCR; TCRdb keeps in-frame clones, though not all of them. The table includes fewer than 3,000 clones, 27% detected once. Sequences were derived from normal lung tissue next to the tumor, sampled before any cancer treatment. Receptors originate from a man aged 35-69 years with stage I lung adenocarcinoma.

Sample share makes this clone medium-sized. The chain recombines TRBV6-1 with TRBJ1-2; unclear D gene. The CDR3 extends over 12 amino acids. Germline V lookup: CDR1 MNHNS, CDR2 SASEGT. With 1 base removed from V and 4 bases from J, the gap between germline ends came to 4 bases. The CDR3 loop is CASSEGGYGYTF. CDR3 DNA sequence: TGTGCCAGCAGTGAAGGGGGCTATGGCTACACCTTC.

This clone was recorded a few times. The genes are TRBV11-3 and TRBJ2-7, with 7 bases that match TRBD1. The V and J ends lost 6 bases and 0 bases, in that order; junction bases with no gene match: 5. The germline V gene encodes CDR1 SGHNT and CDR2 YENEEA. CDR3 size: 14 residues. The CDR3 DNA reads TGTGCCAGCAGAGAACAGGGGAACTCCTACGAGCAGTACGTC. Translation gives CASREQGNSYEQYV.

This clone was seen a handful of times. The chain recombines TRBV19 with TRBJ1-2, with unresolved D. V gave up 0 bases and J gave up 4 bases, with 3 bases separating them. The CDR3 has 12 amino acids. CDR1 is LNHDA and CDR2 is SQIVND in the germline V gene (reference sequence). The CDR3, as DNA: TGTGCCAGTAGTATAGAAGCCTATGGCTACACCTTC. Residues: CASSIEAYGYTF.

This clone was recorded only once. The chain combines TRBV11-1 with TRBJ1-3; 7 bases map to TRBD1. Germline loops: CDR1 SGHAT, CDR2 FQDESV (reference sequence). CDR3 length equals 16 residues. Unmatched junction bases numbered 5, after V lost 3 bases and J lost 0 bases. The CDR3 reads CASSFSGTASGNTIYF. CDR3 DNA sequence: TGTGCCAGCAGCTTTTCCGGGACAGCCTCTGGAAACACCATATATTTT. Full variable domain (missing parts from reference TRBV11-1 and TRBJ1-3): EAEVAQSPRYKITEKSQAVAFWCDPISGHATLYWYRQILGQGPELLVQFQDESVVDDSQLPKDRFSAERLKGVDSTLKIQPAELGDSAMYLCASSFSGTASGNTIYFGEGSWLTVV.